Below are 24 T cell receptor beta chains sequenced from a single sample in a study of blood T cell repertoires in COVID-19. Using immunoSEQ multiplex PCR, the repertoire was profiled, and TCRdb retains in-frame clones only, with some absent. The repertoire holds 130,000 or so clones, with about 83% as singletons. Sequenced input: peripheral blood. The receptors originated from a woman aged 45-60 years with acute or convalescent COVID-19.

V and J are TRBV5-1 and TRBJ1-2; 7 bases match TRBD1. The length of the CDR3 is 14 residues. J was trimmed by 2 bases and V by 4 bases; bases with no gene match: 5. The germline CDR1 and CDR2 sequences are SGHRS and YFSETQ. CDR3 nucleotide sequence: TGCGCCAGCAGCCCCTCGGGACAGAACTATGGCTACACCTTC. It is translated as CASSPSGQNYGYTF. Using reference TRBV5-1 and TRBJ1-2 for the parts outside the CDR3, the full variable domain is KAGVTQTPRYLIKTRGQQVTLSCSPISGHRSVSWYQQTPGQGLQFLFEYFSETQRNKGNFPGRFSGRQFSNSRSEMNVSTLELGDSALYLCASSPSGQNYGYTFGSGTRLTVV.

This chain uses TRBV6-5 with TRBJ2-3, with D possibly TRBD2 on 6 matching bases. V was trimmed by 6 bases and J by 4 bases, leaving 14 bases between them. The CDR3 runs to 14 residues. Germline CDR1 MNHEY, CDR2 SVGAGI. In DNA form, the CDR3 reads TGTGCCAGCAGCCACCCCGGAGGGCCAGATACGCAGTATTTT. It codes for CASSHPGGPDTQYF.

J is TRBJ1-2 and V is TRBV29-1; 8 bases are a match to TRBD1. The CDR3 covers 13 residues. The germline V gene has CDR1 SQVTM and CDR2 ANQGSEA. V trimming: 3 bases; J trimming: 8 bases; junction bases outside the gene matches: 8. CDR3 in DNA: TGCAGCGTTGATCTCTCACAGGGGGTGGGCTACACCTTC. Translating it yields CSVDLSQGVGYTF.

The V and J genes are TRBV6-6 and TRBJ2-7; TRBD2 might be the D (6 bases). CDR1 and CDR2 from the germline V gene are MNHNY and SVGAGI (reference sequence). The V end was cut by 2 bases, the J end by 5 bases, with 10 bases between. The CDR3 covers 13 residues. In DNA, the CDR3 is TGTGCCAGCAGTTACGCGGGGTCCCACGAGCAGTACTTC. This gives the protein CASSYAGSHEQYF.

The CDR3 reads CASSVLAGTAEAFF. Here the CDR3 DNA reads TGTGCCAGCAGCGTATTGGCCGGGACAGCTGAAGCTTTCTTT. The V call is TRBV9, the J call TRBJ1-1, with 7 bases aligning to TRBD1. Unmatched junction bases numbered 6, after V lost 1 base and J lost 6 bases. The CDR3 spans 14 residues. CDR1 and CDR2 (germline): SGDLS, YYNGEE. The full variable domain, rest sourced from reference TRBV9 and TRBJ1-1, is DSGVTQTPKHLITATGQRVTLRCSPRSGDLSVYWYQQSLDQGLQFLIQYYNGEERAKGNILERFSAQQFPDLHSELNLSSLELGDSALYFCASSVLAGTAEAFFGQGTRLTVV.

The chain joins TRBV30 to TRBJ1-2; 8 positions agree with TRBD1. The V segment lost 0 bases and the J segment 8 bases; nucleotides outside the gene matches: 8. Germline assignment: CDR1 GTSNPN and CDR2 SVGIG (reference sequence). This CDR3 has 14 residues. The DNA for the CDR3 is TGTGCCTGGAGTGTAGCCAGGGGGCGACGAGGCTACACCTTC. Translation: CAWSVARGRRGYTF.

CDR3 amino acids: CASSYSLRSLTSPLHF. DNA for the CDR3: TGTGCCAGCAGTTACTCCCTCCGGTCCTTAACTTCACCCCTCCACTTT. V usage is TRBV6-5 and J usage is TRBJ1-6; D gene ambiguous. Trimming stripped 0 bases from V and 9 bases from J, with 15 bases between. The CDR3 has 16 amino acids. Germline V gene sequence: CDR1 MNHEY, CDR2 SVGAGI.

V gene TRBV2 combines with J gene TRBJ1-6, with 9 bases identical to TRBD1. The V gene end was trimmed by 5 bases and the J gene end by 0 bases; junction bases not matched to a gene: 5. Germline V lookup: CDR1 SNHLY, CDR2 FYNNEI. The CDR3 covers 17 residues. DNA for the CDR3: TGTGCCAGCAGTTTGACAGGGGGAAGCTCCTATAATTCACCCCTCCACTTT. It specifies CASSLTGGSSYNSPLHF.

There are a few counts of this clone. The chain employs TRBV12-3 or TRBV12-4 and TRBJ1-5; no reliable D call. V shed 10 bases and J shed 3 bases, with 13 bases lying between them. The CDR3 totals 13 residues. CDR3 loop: CAITLGFNQPQHF. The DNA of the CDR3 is TGTGCCATAACCCTGGGCTTCAATCAGCCCCAGCATTTT.

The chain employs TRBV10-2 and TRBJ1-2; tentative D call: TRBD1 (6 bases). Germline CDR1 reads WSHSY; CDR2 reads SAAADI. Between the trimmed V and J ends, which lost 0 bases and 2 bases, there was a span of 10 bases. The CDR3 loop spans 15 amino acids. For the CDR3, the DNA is TGCGCCAGCAGTGAGTCGGTAGGACAGAACTATGGCTACACCTTC. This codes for CASSESVGQNYGYTF.

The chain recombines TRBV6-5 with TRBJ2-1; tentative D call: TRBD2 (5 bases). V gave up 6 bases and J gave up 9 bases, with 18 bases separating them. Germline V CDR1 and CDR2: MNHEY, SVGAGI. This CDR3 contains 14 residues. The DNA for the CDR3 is TGTGCCAGCAGCCGACTCGGGGAGAGCACTGAGCAGTTCTTC. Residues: CASSRLGESTEQFF.

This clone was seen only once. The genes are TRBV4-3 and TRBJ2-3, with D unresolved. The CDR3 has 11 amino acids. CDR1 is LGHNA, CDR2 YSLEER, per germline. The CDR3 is CAGKRGNTQYF. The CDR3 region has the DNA TGCGCGGGTAAAAGAGGAAATACGCAGTATTTT.

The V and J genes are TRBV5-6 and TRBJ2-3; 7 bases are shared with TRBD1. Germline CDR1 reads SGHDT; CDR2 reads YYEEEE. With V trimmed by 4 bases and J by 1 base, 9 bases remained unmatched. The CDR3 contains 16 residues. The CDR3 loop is CASSVGQGGGTDTQYF. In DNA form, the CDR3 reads TGTGCCAGCAGCGTGGGACAAGGGGGCGGCACAGATACGCAGTATTTT.

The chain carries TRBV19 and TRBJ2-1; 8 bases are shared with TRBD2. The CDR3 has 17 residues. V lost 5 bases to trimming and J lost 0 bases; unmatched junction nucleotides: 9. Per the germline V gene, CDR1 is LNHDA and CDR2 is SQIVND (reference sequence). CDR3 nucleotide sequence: TGTGCCAGTAGTCGGGTAGCGGGGTTAAGCTCCTACAATGAGCAGTTCTTC. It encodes CASSRVAGLSSYNEQFF.

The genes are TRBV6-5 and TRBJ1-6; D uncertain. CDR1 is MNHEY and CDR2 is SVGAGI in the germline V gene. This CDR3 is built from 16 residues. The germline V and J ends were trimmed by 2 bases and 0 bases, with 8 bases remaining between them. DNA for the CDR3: TGTGCCAGCAGTTACCGTACAAGCTCCTATAATTCACCCCTCCACTTT. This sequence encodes CASSYRTSSYNSPLHF.

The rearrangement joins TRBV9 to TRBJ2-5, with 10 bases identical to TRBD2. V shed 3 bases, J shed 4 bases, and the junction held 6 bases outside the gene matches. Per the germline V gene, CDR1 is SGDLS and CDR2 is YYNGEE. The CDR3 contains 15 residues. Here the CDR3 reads CASSAVAGGLETQYF. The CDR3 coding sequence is TGTGCCAGCAGCGCCGTAGCGGGAGGTCTAGAGACCCAGTACTTC.

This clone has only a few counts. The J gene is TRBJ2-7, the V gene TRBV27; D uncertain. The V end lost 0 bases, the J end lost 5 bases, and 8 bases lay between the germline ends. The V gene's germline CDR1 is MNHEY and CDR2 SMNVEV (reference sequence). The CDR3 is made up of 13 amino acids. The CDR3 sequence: CASSLSTYHEQYF. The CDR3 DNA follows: TGTGCCAGCAGTTTATCGACTTACCACGAGCAGTACTTC.

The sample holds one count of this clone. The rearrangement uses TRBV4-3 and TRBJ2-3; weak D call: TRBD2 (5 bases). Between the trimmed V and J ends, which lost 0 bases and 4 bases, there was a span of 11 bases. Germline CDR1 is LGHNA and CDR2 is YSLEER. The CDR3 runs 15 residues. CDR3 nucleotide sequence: TGCGCCAGCAGCCAAGAAAGACTACGGGCAGATACGCAGTATTTT. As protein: CASSQERLRADTQYF.

The CDR3 DNA is TGCGCCAGCGGAGGACAGGGAGGGCCCACAGATACGCAGTATTTT. Its protein product is CASGGQGGPTDTQYF. The rearrangement uses TRBV5-1 and TRBJ2-3, with D perhaps matching TRBD1 (8 bases). This CDR3 contains 15 residues. Trimming pared 7 bases from V and 2 bases from J, leaving 17 bases between. Germline CDR1 SGHRS, CDR2 YFSETQ.

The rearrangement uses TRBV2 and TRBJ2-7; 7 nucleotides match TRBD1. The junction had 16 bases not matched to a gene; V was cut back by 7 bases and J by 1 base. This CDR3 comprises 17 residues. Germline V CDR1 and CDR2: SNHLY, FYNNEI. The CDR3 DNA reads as TGTGCCAGCACCGCCGACAGGGTGAGGGTCTATTCCTACGAGCAGTACTTC. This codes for CASTADRVRVYSYEQYF. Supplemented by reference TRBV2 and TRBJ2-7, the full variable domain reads EPEVTQTPSHQVTQMGQEVILRCVPISNHLYFYWYRQILGQKVEFLVSFYNNEISEKSEIFDDQFSVERPDGSNFTLKIRSTKLEDSAMYFCASTADRVRVYSYEQYFGPGTRLTVT.

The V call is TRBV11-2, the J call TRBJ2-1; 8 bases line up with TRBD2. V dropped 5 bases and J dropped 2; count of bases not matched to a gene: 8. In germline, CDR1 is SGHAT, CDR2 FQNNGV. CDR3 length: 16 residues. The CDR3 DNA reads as TGTGCCAGCAGCCCACCGGGACTAGAGCCCTACAATGAGCAGTTCTTC. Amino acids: CASSPPGLEPYNEQFF. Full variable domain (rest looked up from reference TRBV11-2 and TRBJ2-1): EAGVAQSPRYKIIEKRQSVAFWCNPISGHATLYWYQQILGQGPKLLIQFQNNGVVDDSQLPKDRFSAERLKGVDSTLKIQPAKLEDSAVYLCASSPPGLEPYNEQFFGPGTRLTVL.

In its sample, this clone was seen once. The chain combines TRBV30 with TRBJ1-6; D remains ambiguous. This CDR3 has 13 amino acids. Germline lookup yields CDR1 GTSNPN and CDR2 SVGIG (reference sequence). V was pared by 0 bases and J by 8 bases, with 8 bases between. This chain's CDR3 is CAWSVSPDSPLHF. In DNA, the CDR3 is TGTGCCTGGAGTGTATCCCCGGATTCACCCCTCCACTTT.

The CDR3, as DNA: TGTGCCTGGTTCAGGGCAACTAATGAAAAACTGTTTTTT. Amino acids: CAWFRATNEKLFF. This chain connects TRBV30 to TRBJ1-4; D is possibly TRBD1 (5 bases). The CDR3 sequence is 13 residues long. The V gene lost 5 bases and the J gene lost 0 bases, with 7 bases spanning the gap. The V gene's germline CDR1 is GTSNPN and CDR2 SVGIG (reference sequence).

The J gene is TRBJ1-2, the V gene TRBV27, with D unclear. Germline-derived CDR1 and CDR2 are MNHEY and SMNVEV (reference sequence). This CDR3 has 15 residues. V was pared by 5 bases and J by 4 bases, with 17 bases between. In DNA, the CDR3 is TGTGCCAGCAGTGCAGTAGGAGTGGGTCCCTATGGCTACACCTTC. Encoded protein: CASSAVGVGPYGYTF.